This T cell receptor beta chain was observed in a study of blood T cell repertoires in COVID-19. In the study overall: Samples representing acute and convalescent COVID-19 were sourced from the United States, Italy and Spain. From T cells, B-cell-depleted T cells, or PBMCs came the material, which was cDNA or gDNA.

Authors' analysis steps: Amplifying reference gene primers gave estimates of nucleated cell counts. Assay: immunoSEQ multiplex PCR; the TCRdb copy retains only in-frame clones and omits some. That table is the source of V, J and clone size, and D and trimming were worked out from the DNA. This sample has 250,000 to 350,000 clones, with 80% to 90% found just once. This clone came up once. V was clipped by 3 bases and J by 1 base, with 13 bases between them. This CDR3 has 15 residues. CDR1 and CDR2 (germline): GTSNPN, SVGIG (reference sequence). This rearrangement joins TRBV30 to TRBJ1-3, with D possibly being TRBD1 (5 bases). The sequence came from a woman in her 30s with active or convalescent COVID-19. The sample consisted of peripheral blood. The CDR3, as DNA: TGTGCCTGGAGGGCACGGGGGGGTTCTGGAAACACCATATATTTT. It codes for CAWRARGGSGNTIYF.